This T cell receptor beta chain originates from a study of blood T cell repertoires in COVID-19. Sequencing was performed with immunoSEQ multiplex PCR; in TCRdb, only in-frame clones are kept and a portion is missing. The table has 150,000 to 180,000 clones, around 84% seen once; the top ten hold 1.5% to 2%. Trimming took 5 bases from V and 2 from J; bases not matched to a gene: 8. This CDR3 comprises 15 residues. CDR1 is SGHTA, CDR2 FQGNSA, per germline. The gene calls are TRBV7-2 and TRBJ2-5; 7 bases map to TRBD1. The receptor was isolated from a man older than 75 with acute or convalescent COVID-19. Sequenced: peripheral blood. The CDR3 protein is CASSRRTGDQETQYF. Here the CDR3 DNA reads TGTGCCAGCAGCCGGAGAACAGGGGATCAAGAGACCCAGTACTTC.